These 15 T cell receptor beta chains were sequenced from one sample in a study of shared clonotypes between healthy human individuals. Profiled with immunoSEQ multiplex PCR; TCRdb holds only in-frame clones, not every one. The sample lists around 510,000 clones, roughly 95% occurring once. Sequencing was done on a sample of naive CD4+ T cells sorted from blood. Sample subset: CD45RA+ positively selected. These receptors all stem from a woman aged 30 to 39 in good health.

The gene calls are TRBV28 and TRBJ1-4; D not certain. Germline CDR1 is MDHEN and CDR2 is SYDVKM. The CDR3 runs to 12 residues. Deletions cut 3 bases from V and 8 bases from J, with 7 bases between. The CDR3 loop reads CASSFETEKLFF. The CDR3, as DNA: TGTGCCAGCAGTTTTGAGACGGAAAAACTGTTTTTT.

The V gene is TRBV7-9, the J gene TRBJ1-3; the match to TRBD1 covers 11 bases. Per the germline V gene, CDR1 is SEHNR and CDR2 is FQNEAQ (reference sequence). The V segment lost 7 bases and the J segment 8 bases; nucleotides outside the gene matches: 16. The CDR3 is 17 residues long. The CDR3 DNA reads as TGTGCCAGCAACATAATCCGGCCGGGACAGGGGGAAGACACCATATATTTT. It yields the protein CASNIIRPGQGEDTIYF.

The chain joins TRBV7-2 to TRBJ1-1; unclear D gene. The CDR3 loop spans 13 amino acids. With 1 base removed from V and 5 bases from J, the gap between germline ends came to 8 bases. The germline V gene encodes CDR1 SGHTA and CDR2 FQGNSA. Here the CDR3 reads CASSLGWGTEAFF. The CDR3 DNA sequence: TGTGCCAGCAGCTTAGGGTGGGGTACTGAAGCTTTCTTT.

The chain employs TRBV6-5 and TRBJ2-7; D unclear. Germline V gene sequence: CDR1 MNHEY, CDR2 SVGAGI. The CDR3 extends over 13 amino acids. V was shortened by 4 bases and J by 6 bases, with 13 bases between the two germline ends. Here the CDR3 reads CASSSSGTGEQYF. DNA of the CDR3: TGTGCCAGCAGTTCAAGTGGTACGGGCGAGCAGTACTTC.

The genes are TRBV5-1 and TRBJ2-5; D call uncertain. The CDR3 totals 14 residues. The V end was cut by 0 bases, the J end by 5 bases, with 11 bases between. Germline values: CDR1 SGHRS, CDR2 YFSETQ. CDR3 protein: CASSLATNVETQYF. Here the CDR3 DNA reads TGCGCCAGCAGCTTGGCCACTAACGTGGAGACCCAGTACTTC. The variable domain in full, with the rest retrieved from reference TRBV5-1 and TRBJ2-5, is KAGVTQTPRYLIKTRGQQVTLSCSPISGHRSVSWYQQTPGQGLQFLFEYFSETQRNKGNFPGRFSGRQFSNSRSEMNVSTLELGDSALYLCASSLATNVETQYFGPGTRLLVL.

The CDR3 region has the DNA TGTGCCAGCAGTGAGACTGAGAACACTGAAGCTTTCTTT. It yields the protein CASSETENTEAFF. V gene TRBV2 combines with J gene TRBJ1-1; D gene uncertain. Germline V lookup: CDR1 SNHLY, CDR2 FYNNEI. This CDR3 contains 13 residues. V lost 3 bases and J lost 1, with 6 bases in between.

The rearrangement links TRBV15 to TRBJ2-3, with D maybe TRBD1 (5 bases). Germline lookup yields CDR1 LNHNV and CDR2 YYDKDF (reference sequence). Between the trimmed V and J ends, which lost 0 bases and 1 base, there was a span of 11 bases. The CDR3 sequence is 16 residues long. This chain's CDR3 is CATSRDRGLGTDTQYF. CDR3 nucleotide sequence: TGTGCCACCAGCAGAGATAGGGGTTTAGGCACAGATACGCAGTATTTT. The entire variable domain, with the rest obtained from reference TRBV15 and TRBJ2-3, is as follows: DAMVIQNPRYQVTQFGKPVTLSCSQTLNHNVMYWYQQKSSQAPKLLFHYYDKDFNNEADTPDNFQSRRPNTSFCFLDIRSPGLGDTAMYLCATSRDRGLGTDTQYFGPGTRLTVL.

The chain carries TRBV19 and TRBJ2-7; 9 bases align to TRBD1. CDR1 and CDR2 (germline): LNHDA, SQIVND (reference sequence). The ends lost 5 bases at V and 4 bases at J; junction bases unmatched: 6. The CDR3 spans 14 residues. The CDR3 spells CASSANRGPYEQYF. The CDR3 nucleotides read TGTGCCAGTAGTGCGAACAGGGGGCCTTACGAGCAGTACTTC.

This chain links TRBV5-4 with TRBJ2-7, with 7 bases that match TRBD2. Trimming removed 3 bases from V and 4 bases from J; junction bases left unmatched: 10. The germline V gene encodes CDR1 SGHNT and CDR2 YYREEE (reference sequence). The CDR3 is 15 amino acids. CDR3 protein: CASSSAGTKLYEQYF. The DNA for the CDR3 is TGTGCCAGCAGCTCCGCCGGGACTAAACTATACGAGCAGTACTTC.

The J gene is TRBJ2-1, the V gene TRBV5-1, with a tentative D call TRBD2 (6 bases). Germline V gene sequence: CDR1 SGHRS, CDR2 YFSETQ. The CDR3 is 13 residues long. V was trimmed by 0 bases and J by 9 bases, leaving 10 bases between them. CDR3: CASSLDGSGEQFF. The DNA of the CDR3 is TGCGCCAGCAGCTTGGACGGGAGCGGTGAGCAGTTCTTC.

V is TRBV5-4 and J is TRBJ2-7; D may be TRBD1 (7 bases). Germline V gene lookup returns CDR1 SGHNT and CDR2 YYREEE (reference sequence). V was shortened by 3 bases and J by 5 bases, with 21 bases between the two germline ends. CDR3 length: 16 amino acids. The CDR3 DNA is TGTGCCAGCAGCTCCCGACAGGGTTCGGGGGCGGACGAGCAGTACTTC. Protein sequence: CASSSRQGSGADEQYF.

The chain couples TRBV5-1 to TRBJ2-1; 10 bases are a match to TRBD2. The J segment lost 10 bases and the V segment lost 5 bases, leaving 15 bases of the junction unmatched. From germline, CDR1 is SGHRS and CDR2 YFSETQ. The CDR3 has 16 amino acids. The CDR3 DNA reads TGCGCCAGCAGTTTCCGGGGGCTAGCGGGAGATGGGGAGCAGTTCTTC. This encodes CASSFRGLAGDGEQFF.

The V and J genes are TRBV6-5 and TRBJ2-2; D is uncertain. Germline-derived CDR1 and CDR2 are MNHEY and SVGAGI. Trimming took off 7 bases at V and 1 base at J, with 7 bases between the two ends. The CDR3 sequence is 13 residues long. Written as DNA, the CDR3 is TGTGCCAGCATTCAGGAGAACACCGGGGAGCTGTTTTTT. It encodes CASIQENTGELFF.

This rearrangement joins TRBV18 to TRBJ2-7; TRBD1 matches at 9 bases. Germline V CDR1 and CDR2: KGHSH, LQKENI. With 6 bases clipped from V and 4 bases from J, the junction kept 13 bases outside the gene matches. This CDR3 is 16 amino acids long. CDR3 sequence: CASSRSRPGQGYEQYF. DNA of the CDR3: TGTGCCAGCTCGCGATCACGTCCGGGACAGGGATACGAGCAGTACTTC. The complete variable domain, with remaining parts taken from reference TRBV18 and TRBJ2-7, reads NAGVMQNPRHLVRRRGQEARLRCSPMKGHSHVYWYRQLPEEGLKFMVYLQKENIIDESGMPKERFSAEFPKEGPSILRIQQVVRGDSAAYFCASSRSRPGQGYEQYFGPGTRLTVT.

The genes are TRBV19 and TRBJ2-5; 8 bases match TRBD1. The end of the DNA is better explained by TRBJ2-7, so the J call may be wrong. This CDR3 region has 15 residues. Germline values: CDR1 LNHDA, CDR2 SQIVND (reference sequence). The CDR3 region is CASSTTGDGVYEQYF. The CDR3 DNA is TGTGCCAGTAGCACGACAGGGGATGGGGTCTACGAGCAGTACTTC.